These 27 T cell receptor beta chains were sequenced from one sample in a study of blood T cell repertoires in COVID-19. The repertoire was sequenced with immunoSEQ multiplex PCR; TCRdb's copy has only in-frame clones and lacks some. The top ten hold about 4% of the sample, which has some 330,000 clones, 80% to 90% seen once. The sample taken for sequencing was PBMCs or T cells enriched from blood (not recorded which). The receptors were gathered from a man younger than 40 who had recovered from COVID-19.

This clone was picked up one time. This sequence joins TRBV5-1 and TRBJ2-3; unclear D gene. This CDR3 spans 11 amino acids. The ends were cut back, 4 bases at V and 3 bases at J, with 3 bases in the middle. Germline-derived CDR1 and CDR2 are SGHRS and YFSETQ. The CDR3 spells CASSRTDTQYF. The CDR3 region has the DNA TGCGCCAGCAGCCGGACAGATACGCAGTATTTT.

The chain joins TRBV30 to TRBJ1-6, with D possibly TRBD1 on 6 matching bases. The CDR3 consists of 15 residues. V lost 2 bases and J 4 bases, leaving 12 bases between the germline ends. Germline assignment: CDR1 GTSNPN and CDR2 SVGIG (reference sequence). The CDR3 here is CAWSLDRPYNSPLHF. CDR3 coding DNA: TGTGCCTGGAGTTTAGACAGGCCGTATAATTCACCCCTCCACTTT.

The rearrangement links TRBV19 to TRBJ2-7, with TRBD1 identical over 8 bases. The CDR3 has 15 residues. The germline CDR1 and CDR2 sequences are LNHDA and SQIVND (reference sequence). J was trimmed by 3 bases and V by 5 bases; bases with no gene match: 9. This CDR3 reads CASSDTGGRSYEQYF. The CDR3 nucleotides read TGTGCCAGTAGTGATACAGGGGGTAGGAGCTACGAGCAGTACTTC.

This clone was seen only once. This sequence joins TRBV11-3 and TRBJ2-5; D perhaps matches TRBD2 (7 bases). Trimming left V 6 bases short and J 2 bases short, with 22 bases between. The germline V gene has CDR1 SGHNT and CDR2 YENEEA. The CDR3 extends over 17 amino acids. This CDR3 is CASSLRSYGGPQETQYF. The CDR3 DNA follows: TGTGCCAGCAGTCTTAGATCTTACGGGGGGCCGCAAGAGACCCAGTACTTC.

CDR3 amino acids: CASTPGQGIGTQYF. The DNA of the CDR3 is TGTGCCAGCACCCCGGGACAGGGGATCGGTACGCAGTATTTT. The chain has TRBV11-2 and TRBJ2-3; 10 nucleotides match TRBD1. CDR1 and CDR2 (germline): SGHAT, FQNNGV. The length of the CDR3 is 14 residues. The V gene end was trimmed by 7 bases and the J gene end by 8 bases; junction bases not matched to a gene: 9.

The chain combines TRBV11-2 with TRBJ2-7, with 7 bases fitting TRBD2. J lost 0 bases, V lost 5 bases, and 4 bases had no gene match. CDR1 SGHAT and CDR2 FQNNGV come from the germline V gene. The CDR3 has 14 residues. In DNA, the CDR3 is TGTGCCAGCAGCAGCGGGGCTAACTCCTACGAGCAGTACTTC. Its protein product is CASSSGANSYEQYF.

This chain uses TRBV6-5 with TRBJ2-1, with TRBD2 identical over 13 bases. V shed 10 bases, J shed 11 bases, and the junction held 14 bases outside the gene matches. This CDR3 comprises 15 residues. Germline values: CDR1 MNHEY, CDR2 SVGAGI. The CDR3 sequence is CATQELAGGTNQQFF. Here the CDR3 DNA reads TGTGCCACACAAGAACTAGCGGGAGGGACTAATCAGCAGTTCTTC.

The V gene is TRBV4-1, the J gene TRBJ1-6, with TRBD1 matching over 8 bases. J gave up 6 bases and V 3 bases, and 7 bases lay outside the gene matches. The CDR3 totals 16 residues. Germline-derived CDR1 and CDR2 are MGHRA and YSYEKL. The CDR3 bases are TGCGCCAGCAGCCACCCGGGACAGGCCCGTAATTCACCCCTCCACTTT. It specifies CASSHPGQARNSPLHF.

The V and J genes are TRBV3-1 (or the pseudogene TRBV3-2) and TRBJ2-1, with 8 bases lining up with TRBD2. With 6 bases clipped from V and 15 bases from J, the junction kept 16 bases outside the gene matches. This CDR3 is 14 amino acids long. Germline CDR1 and CDR2: LGHDT and YNNKEL (reference sequence). The CDR3 loop is CASSLTNVAGSAFF. The CDR3 DNA reads as TGTGCCAGCAGTTTAACTAATGTAGCGGGGTCAGCGTTCTTC.

The genes are TRBV6-5 and TRBJ1-5; 8 nucleotides line up with TRBD1. V lost 10 bases and J lost 4; bases outside the gene matches: 12. Germline CDR1 is MNHEY and CDR2 is SVGAGI. There are 15 residues in the CDR3. DNA of the CDR3: TGTGCCACAAAAGCCGGGACAGGCGAAAATCAGCCCCAGCATTTT. Translation: CATKAGTGENQPQHF.

This chain joins TRBV2 and TRBJ2-1; D is uncertain. CDR3 length: 15 amino acids. Looked up from germline, CDR1 is SNHLY and CDR2 is FYNNEI. V gave up 1 base and J gave up 2 bases, with 9 bases separating them. CDR3 region: CASSEESVAYNEQFF. The CDR3 DNA reads TGTGCCAGCAGTGAAGAGAGCGTGGCCTACAATGAGCAGTTCTTC.

This clone has just one count. This chain links TRBV6-5 with TRBJ2-1, with TRBD2 matching 13 bases. From germline, CDR1 is MNHEY and CDR2 SVGAGI. V was pared by 8 bases and J by 7 bases, with 2 bases of the junction left unmatched. The CDR3 is made up of 13 amino acids. This CDR3 is CASRGLAGNEQFF. The CDR3 DNA reads TGTGCCAGCCGGGGACTAGCGGGGAATGAGCAGTTCTTC.

The V gene is TRBV11-2, the J gene TRBJ1-2; the D is unclear. The V and J ends lost 5 bases and 8 bases respectively, with 15 bases between them. From germline, CDR1 is SGHAT and CDR2 FQNNGV. This CDR3 is built from 13 residues. CDR3 sequence reads: CASSHGLEYGYTF. As DNA, the CDR3 is TGTGCCAGCAGCCATGGACTTGAGTACGGCTACACCTTC.

The chain joins TRBV20-1 to TRBJ1-1; D not certain. Trimming removed 2 bases at V and 7 bases at J, with 5 bases between. This CDR3 comprises 10 residues. Germline V gene sequence: CDR1 DFQATT, CDR2 SNEGSKA (reference sequence). The CDR3, as DNA: TGCAGTGCTAGACAGGATGAAGCTTTCTTT. This encodes CSARQDEAFF.

V gene TRBV18 combines with J gene TRBJ2-2; D unresolved. Trimming stripped 3 bases from V and 0 bases from J, with 8 bases between. The CDR3 covers 15 residues. Germline lookup yields CDR1 KGHSH and CDR2 LQKENI. The CDR3 nucleotides are TGTGCCAGCTCACCGACACACGCGAACACCGGGGAGCTGTTTTTT. This sequence encodes CASSPTHANTGELFF.

This sequence joins TRBV7-9 and TRBJ1-2, with a weak D call TRBD1 (5 bases). CDR1 is SEHNR and CDR2 is FQNEAQ in the germline V gene (reference sequence). This CDR3 is built from 16 residues. The V gene lost 1 base and the J gene lost 0 bases, with 12 bases spanning the gap. Here the CDR3 reads CASSLVETEANYGYTF. For the CDR3, the DNA is TGTGCCAGCAGCTTAGTTGAGACAGAAGCTAACTATGGCTACACCTTC.

This chain joins TRBV12-3 or TRBV12-4 and TRBJ2-3; no firm D call. The CDR3 totals 11 residues. V lost 8 bases and J lost 6, with 9 bases in between. As DNA, the CDR3 is TGTGCCAGCTCCGGCAGGGATACGCAGTATTTT. This encodes CASSGRDTQYF.

The rearrangement links TRBV11-1 to TRBJ1-5; D is undetermined. In germline, CDR1 is SGHAT, CDR2 FQDESV (reference sequence). Trimming removed 5 bases from V and 7 bases from J, with 15 bases in between. This CDR3 comprises 14 residues. CDR3 coding DNA: TGTGCCAGCAGCGCTACAGATACGGGACAGCCCCAGCATTTT. It translates to CASSATDTGQPQHF.

This chain connects TRBV24-1 to TRBJ2-1; unclear D gene. In germline, CDR1 is KGHDR, CDR2 SFDVKD. V lost 4 bases to trimming and J lost 3 bases, with 12 bases between them. The CDR3 runs 15 residues. CDR3 coding DNA: TGTGCCACCAGTGACTCCAATGCGCACTACAATGAGCAGTTCTTC. As protein: CATSDSNAHYNEQFF.

The chain employs TRBV11-3 and TRBJ2-7; D is uncertain. The V and J ends lost 5 bases and 5 bases respectively, with 10 bases between them. The CDR3 runs to 12 residues. The germline V gene has CDR1 SGHNT and CDR2 YENEEA. CDR3: CASSPQAHEQYF. The CDR3 DNA reads as TGTGCCAGCAGCCCGCAGGCCCACGAGCAGTACTTC. Full variable domain (missing parts from reference TRBV11-3 and TRBJ2-7): EAGVVQSPRYKIIEKKQPVAFWCNPISGHNTLYWYLQNLGQGPELLIRYENEEAVDDSQLPKDRFSAERLKGVDSTLKIQPAELGDSAVYLCASSPQAHEQYFGPGTRLTVT.

The chain carries TRBV24-1 and TRBJ2-3; TRBD2 matches at 9 bases. Germline CDR1 KGHDR, CDR2 SFDVKD. The CDR3 runs to 17 residues. Trimming removed 2 bases from V and 6 bases from J; junction bases left unmatched: 11. CDR3 amino acids: CATSDSGLASSGDTQYF. CDR3 DNA sequence: TGTGCCACCAGTGATTCGGGACTAGCAAGCTCTGGGGATACGCAGTATTTT.

This clone was observed a few times. Different DNA sequences within this sample yield the same CDR3. The V call is TRBV5-1, the J call TRBJ2-5; 12 positions match TRBD1. The CDR3 runs to 16 residues. With 4 bases clipped from V and 0 bases from J, the junction kept 4 bases outside the gene matches. Germline CDR1 reads SGHRS; CDR2 reads YFSETQ. CDR3 sequence reads: CASSGGTGGYQETQYF. CDR3 nucleotide sequence: TGCGCCAGCAGCGGCGGGACAGGGGGCTACCAAGAGACCCAGTACTTC.

This chain links TRBV6-5 with TRBJ1-1, with D uncertain. The CDR3 totals 15 residues. The V gene lost 2 bases and the J gene lost 1 base, with 11 bases spanning the gap. The V gene's germline CDR1 is MNHEY and CDR2 SVGAGI. In nucleotides, the CDR3 is TGTGCCAGCAGTTACGCTGGTCGGGGGAACACTGAAGCTTTCTTT. The encoded protein is CASSYAGRGNTEAFF.

Only a few counts were recorded for this clone. The V and J genes are TRBV29-1 and TRBJ1-1; D may be TRBD1 (6 bases). Trimming shortened V by 3 bases and J by 1 base, and 12 bases separated the two germline ends. The CDR3 length is 14 residues. The germline CDR1 and CDR2 sequences are SQVTM and ANQGSEA. CDR3 nucleotide sequence: TGCAGCGTTGAGTGGGGCAGGGGGAACACTGAAGCTTTCTTT. It encodes CSVEWGRGNTEAFF.

The CDR3 is CASSGPGTDLYFF. The CDR3 nucleotides read TGTGCCAGCAGTGGACCCGGGACAGACCTATACTTCTTT. The chain combines TRBV28 with TRBJ1-1, with TRBD1 identical over 7 bases. The CDR3 is made up of 13 amino acids. Germline V gives CDR1 MDHEN, CDR2 SYDVKM. V gave up 5 bases and J gave up 14 bases; unmatched junction bases: 14. The whole variable domain, remainder taken from reference TRBV28 and TRBJ1-1, is DVKVTQSSRYLVKRTGEKVFLECVQDMDHENMFWYRQDPGLGLRLIYFSYDVKMKEKGDIPEGYSVSREKKERFSLILESASTNQTSMYLCASSGPGTDLYFFGQGTRLTVV.

This sequence joins TRBV11-2 and TRBJ1-1; the D gene is possibly TRBD1 (5 bases). Per the germline V gene, CDR1 is SGHAT and CDR2 is FQNNGV. CDR3 length equals 17 residues. Trimming removed 2 bases at V and 5 bases at J, with 21 bases between. For the CDR3, the DNA is TGTGCCAGCAGCTTACCAAGGGCGGGGGTGCTGGGAACTGAAGCTTTCTTT. Protein: CASSLPRAGVLGTEAFF.

The V and J genes are TRBV15 and TRBJ1-6; 7 bases are shared with TRBD1. Trimming removed 2 bases from V and 2 bases from J; junction bases left unmatched: 3. Germline values: CDR1 LNHNV, CDR2 YYDKDF (reference sequence). The CDR3 has 16 amino acids. The CDR3 DNA follows: TGTGCCACCAGCAGAAGACAGGGCCCCTATAATTCACCCCTCCACTTT. This encodes CATSRRQGPYNSPLHF.